Listed below are T cell receptor beta chains from one sample, sequenced in a study of regulatory T cells in long-lasting Graves disease. TCRdb reprocessed the multiplex PCR reads with MiXCR, giving one entry per CDR3 protein. The repertoire holds under 400,000 distinct CDR3 sequences, with over 15% as singletons. The sample was also reused in another study, on T cells in Graves' hyperthyroidism and ophthalmopathy.

The sequenced sample was peripheral blood mononuclear cells (PBMCs), obtained at new diagnosis, from a patient treated with antithyroid drugs. The receptors derive from a middle-aged man with Graves disease. Both conserved end residues are part of each CDR3.

cdr3_aa: CSARDYDYSTNEKLFF
j_call: TRBJ1-4
v_call: TRBV20-1

cdr3_aa: CASSGQANQPQHF
j_call: TRBJ1-5
v_call: TRBV18

cdr3_aa: CSATGFWGPGVGETQYF
j_call: TRBJ2-5
v_call: TRBV20-1

cdr3_aa: CASSHRRMGGYTF
j_call: TRBJ1-2
v_call: TRBV12-3/TRBV12-4

cdr3_aa: CASSPLGRGFETQYF
j_call: TRBJ2-5
v_call: TRBV7-2

cdr3_aa: CASSQDLAGRSPLHF
j_call: TRBJ1-6
v_call: TRBV3-1

cdr3_aa: CASSYSFGGQVTDTQYF
j_call: TRBJ2-3
v_call: TRBV6-5

cdr3_aa: CASSLGTLREETQYF
j_call: TRBJ2-5
v_call: TRBV5-1

cdr3_aa: CASSPSHGMNTEAFF
j_call: TRBJ1-1
v_call: TRBV18

cdr3_aa: CASSAQLNSPLHF
j_call: TRBJ1-6
v_call: TRBV7-3

cdr3_aa: CSASSYEQYF
j_call: TRBJ2-7
v_call: TRBV20-1

cdr3_aa: CATSVLAGGYNEQFF
j_call: TRBJ2-1
v_call: TRBV24-1

cdr3_aa: CASSEKSFGNQPQHF
j_call: TRBJ1-5
v_call: TRBV2

cdr3_aa: CASSESTGSRIEAFF
j_call: TRBJ1-1
v_call: TRBV10-1

cdr3_aa: CSARGDSLYTDTQYF
j_call: TRBJ2-3
v_call: TRBV20-1